A single sample gave rise to the 10 T cell receptor beta chains below, sequenced in a study of early T cells in non-severe SARS-CoV-2 infection. TCRdb re-called the 5' RACE reads with MiXCR, one entry per CDR3 protein. The sample comprises fewer than 80,000 distinct CDR3 sequences, around 13% of which are singletons, and roughly 1.2% rests with the top ten. The sequencing used whole blood, collected at baseline. These receptors came from an adult who was a healthcare worker with PCR-confirmed SARS-CoV-2 infection or an uninfected control (not recorded which). The donor label of this sample is uncertain.

This clonotype was seen more than once but under ten times. This chain uses TRBV7-9 with TRBJ2-1; 11 bases are a match to TRBD2. CDR1 is SEHNR and CDR2 is FQNEAQ in the germline V gene (reference sequence). This CDR3 spans 14 amino acids. Trimming took 1 base from V and 9 from J; bases not matched to a gene: 2. The chain's CDR3 is CASSLVGTSGEQFF. Here the CDR3 DNA reads TGTGCCAGCAGCTTAGTAGGGACTAGCGGTGAGCAGTTCTTC.

This clonotype has a handful of counts. V gene TRBV28 combines with J gene TRBJ1-6; D is uncertain. The V gene lost 3 bases and the J gene lost 3 bases, with 9 bases spanning the gap. Germline CDR1 MDHEN, CDR2 SYDVKM. The length of the CDR3 is 15 residues. The CDR3 sequence is CASSLGSFYNSPLHF. For the CDR3, the DNA is TGTGCCAGCAGTTTGGGCAGCTTCTATAATTCACCCCTCCACTTT. The full variable domain, rest sourced from reference TRBV28 and TRBJ1-6, is DVKVTQSSRYLVKRTGEKVFLECVQDMDHENMFWYRQDPGLGLRLIYFSYDVKMKEKGDIPEGYSVSREKKERFSLILESASTNQTSMYLCASSLGSFYNSPLHFGNGTRLTVT.

V is TRBV12-3 or TRBV12-4 and J is TRBJ1-2, with D maybe TRBD1 (5 bases). The CDR3 runs 12 residues. V lost 5 bases and J 7 bases, leaving 11 bases between the germline ends. The CDR3 DNA reads TGTGCCAGCAGTCCTCGACAGTTTGGCTACACCTTC. Encoded protein: CASSPRQFGYTF.

This clonotype was recorded a few times. The chain joins TRBV11-2 to TRBJ1-6; 7 bases match TRBD1. V lost 5 bases and J lost 10; bases outside the gene matches: 8. CDR1 is SGHAT, CDR2 FQNNGV, per germline. The length of the CDR3 is 14 residues. CDR3 DNA: TGTGCCAGCAGCGCCCAGGGGGTATCGTCACCCCTCCACTTT. It is translated as CASSAQGVSSPLHF.

This clonotype occurred a few times. This chain connects TRBV28 to TRBJ1-1; D gene ambiguous. Germline V gene data show CDR1 as MDHEN and CDR2 as SYDVKM. Trimming left V 7 bases short and J 1 base short, with 25 bases between. CDR3 length equals 18 residues. The CDR3 spells CASNYLIRAAPTNTEAFF. The CDR3 DNA is TGTGCCAGCAATTACCTAATTCGGGCAGCACCAACGAACACTGAAGCTTTCTTT.

This clonotype has ten or more counts. V is TRBV5-1 and J is TRBJ1-6; D ambiguous. Trimming removed 4 bases at V and 0 bases at J, with 14 bases between. This CDR3 contains 17 residues. Per germline, CDR1 SGHRS and CDR2 YFSETQ. Written as DNA, the CDR3 is TGCGCCAGCAGCGCCGATTCCGGGAGCTCCTATAATTCACCCCTCCACTTT. Translated, it gives CASSADSGSSYNSPLHF.

There are a few counts of this clonotype. V gene TRBV6-5 combines with J gene TRBJ1-1, with TRBD1 matching 7 bases. The CDR3 is 14 residues long. J lost 4 bases, V lost 5 bases, and 7 bases had no gene match. Per germline, CDR1 MNHEY and CDR2 SVGAGI. The DNA for the CDR3 is TGTGCCAGCAGTCCCCCGACAGGGCCCACTGAAGCTTTCTTT. Its protein product is CASSPPTGPTEAFF.

This clonotype was seen a handful of times. The chain links TRBV29-1 to TRBJ2-4; possibly TRBD2 for D (5 bases). V was shortened by 7 bases and J by 0 bases, with 22 bases between the two germline ends. The CDR3 spans 17 residues. Germline-derived CDR1 and CDR2 are SQVTM and ANQGSEA. CDR3 bases: TGCAGCGCACGAGGGTTAGCCGACACCCTAGCCAAAAACATTCAGTACTTC. Protein sequence: CSARGLADTLAKNIQYF.

This sequence joins TRBV15 and TRBJ1-6; D gene ambiguous. Trimming pared 1 base from V and 5 bases from J, leaving 6 bases between. Germline V gene lookup returns CDR1 LNHNV and CDR2 YYDKDF (reference sequence). The CDR3 has 14 residues. The CDR3 protein is CATSRAQNNSPLHF. The CDR3 DNA reads as TGTGCCACCAGCAGAGCCCAGAATAATTCACCCCTCCACTTT.

This clonotype was counted ten times or more. The chain uses TRBV20-1 and TRBJ1-5; 7 nucleotides match TRBD1. The CDR3 consists of 15 residues. V trimming: 5 bases; J trimming: 0 bases; junction bases outside the gene matches: 7. Germline V gene sequence: CDR1 DFQATT, CDR2 SNEGSKA (reference sequence). CDR3 region: CSAGNRGSSNQPQHF. CDR3 DNA sequence: TGCAGTGCTGGGAACAGGGGATCTAGCAATCAGCCCCAGCATTTT.